Following are 22 T cell receptor beta chains from one sample sequenced in a study of T cells in Graves' hyperthyroidism and ophthalmopathy. From RNA transcripts, TCR beta CDR3 regions were amplified. HTBI primers drove first-round RT-PCR of the TCR CDR3. TCRdb passed the multiplex PCR reads through MiXCR, listing each CDR3 protein once. This table has about 600,000 distinct CDR3 sequences, about a sixth appearing once. The sample comprised blood. The receptors were gathered from a woman between 40 and 50 years old with Graves' ophthalmopathy.

This clonotype was picked up a small number of times. The V call is TRBV4-2, the J call TRBJ2-7; 13 bases map to TRBD2. Germline loops: CDR1 LGHNA, CDR2 YNFKEQ. J was trimmed by 1 base and V by 4 bases; bases with no gene match: 7. CDR3 length: 17 residues. The DNA of the CDR3 is TGTGCCAGCAGCCCCAACCCGACTAGCGGGAGGTCCTACGAGCAGTACTTC. Translating it yields CASSPNPTSGRSYEQYF.

Only a few counts were recorded for this clonotype. The rearrangement uses TRBV20-1 and TRBJ1-1, with a tentative D call TRBD1 (5 bases). Germline values: CDR1 DFQATT, CDR2 SNEGSKA (reference sequence). The CDR3 extends over 14 amino acids. V lost 3 bases and J 0 bases, leaving 11 bases between the germline ends. The CDR3 DNA is TGCAGTGCTAGCCCGGACACATTGAACACTGAAGCTTTCTTT. Protein sequence: CSASPDTLNTEAFF.

This clonotype came up many times. V gene TRBV6-1 combines with J gene TRBJ2-7; the D call may be TRBD1 or TRBD2 (5 bases each). This CDR3 spans 15 amino acids. V shed 4 bases and J shed 4 bases, with 17 bases lying between them. Germline V gives CDR1 MNHNS, CDR2 SASEGT. The CDR3 sequence is CASSARPGPPYEQYF. DNA of the CDR3: TGTGCCAGCAGTGCCAGACCGGGACCGCCGTACGAGCAGTACTTC.

The chain couples TRBV30 to TRBJ2-3; 9 nucleotides line up with TRBD1. The germline CDR1 and CDR2 sequences are GTSNPN and SVGIG (reference sequence). V lost 2 bases, J lost 4 bases, and 7 bases stayed unmatched. The CDR3 covers 15 residues. CDR3 loop: CAWSPGQGFADTQYF. In DNA form, the CDR3 reads TGTGCCTGGAGTCCCGGACAGGGGTTTGCAGATACGCAGTATTTT.

The chain uses TRBV28 and TRBJ2-3, with 7 bases aligning to TRBD2. V lost 8 bases to trimming and J lost 2 bases; unmatched junction nucleotides: 10. This CDR3 spans 15 amino acids. Germline CDR1 reads MDHEN; CDR2 reads SYDVKM. The chain's CDR3 is CASLGLAASTDTQYF. DNA of the CDR3: TGTGCCAGCCTCGGGCTAGCGGCCTCCACAGATACGCAGTATTTT.

The V call is TRBV7-9, the J call TRBJ2-5; 8 bases are a match to TRBD1. CDR1 SEHNR and CDR2 FQNEAQ come from the germline V gene (reference sequence). The CDR3 spans 12 residues. The J segment lost 13 bases and the V segment lost 1 base, leaving 5 bases of the junction unmatched. The CDR3 sequence: CASSLGGQEPYF. Written as DNA, the CDR3 is TGTGCCAGCAGCTTAGGGGGACAGGAACCGTACTTC. Drawing the rest from reference TRBV7-9 and TRBJ2-5, the complete variable domain is DTGVSQNPRHKITKRGQNVTFRCDPISEHNRLYWYRQTLGQGPEFLTYFQNEAQLEKSRLLSDRFSAERPKGSFSTLEIQRTEQGDSAMYLCASSLGGQEPYFGPGTRLLVL.

This chain uses TRBV4-1 with TRBJ2-7; 8 bases align to TRBD1. V dropped 2 bases and J dropped 7; count of bases not matched to a gene: 10. CDR1 and CDR2 (germline): MGHRA, YSYEKL. This CDR3 is built from 15 residues. DNA for the CDR3: TGCGCCAGCAGCCAAACACAGGGGGATTATCGGGAGCAGTACTTC. Amino acid sequence: CASSQTQGDYREQYF.

This clonotype was counted at least ten times. The CDR3 spells CALSLNPDTEAFF. Written as DNA, the CDR3 is TGTGCCTTATCCCTTAATCCCGACACTGAAGCTTTCTTT. The chain employs TRBV30 and TRBJ1-1; D not certain. Germline CDR1 is GTSNPN and CDR2 is SVGIG (reference sequence). The CDR3 extends over 13 amino acids. The germline V and J ends were trimmed by 7 bases and 3 bases, with 15 bases remaining between them.

On this clonotype: Possible read error: a much larger clone is one base away. This chain joins TRBV29-1 and TRBJ2-1; no definite D call. This CDR3 contains 15 residues. Trimming removed 3 bases from V and 6 bases from J, with 18 bases in between. Germline V gene sequence: CDR1 SQVTM, CDR2 ANQGSEA. The CDR3: CSVDSSRRTVNEQFF. The CDR3, as DNA: TGCAGCGTTGATTCGAGTAGGAGAACGGTCAATGAGCAGTTCTTC.

This sequence joins TRBV24-1 and TRBJ2-1; TRBD1 matches 7 bases. This CDR3 region has 16 residues. V lost 3 bases, J lost 4 bases, and 8 bases stayed unmatched. CDR1 KGHDR and CDR2 SFDVKD come from the germline V gene. The CDR3 is CATSDHTGDTYNEQFF. The CDR3 DNA sequence: TGTGCCACCAGTGATCATACAGGGGACACATACAATGAGCAGTTCTTC.

Many counts were recorded for this clonotype. The chain uses TRBV9 and TRBJ2-7; tentative D call: TRBD2 (5 bases). Germline lookup yields CDR1 SGDLS and CDR2 YYNGEE. The CDR3 runs to 15 residues. Deletions cut 0 bases from V and 4 bases from J, with 14 bases between. In DNA form, the CDR3 reads TGTGCCAGCAGCGTAGATGTGGGAGAAGGGTACGAGCAGTACTTC. It is translated as CASSVDVGEGYEQYF.

In this sample, this clonotype turned up many times. V gene TRBV5-1 combines with J gene TRBJ2-1; D unclear. The V end was cut by 0 bases, the J end by 6 bases, with 13 bases between. CDR1 is SGHRS, CDR2 YFSETQ, per germline. The CDR3 is 15 residues long. In DNA, the CDR3 is TGCGCCAGCAGCTTGGCCGGATTCTCAGCCAATGAGCAGTTCTTC. Translation gives CASSLAGFSANEQFF.

The chain is built from TRBV18 and TRBJ2-7; TRBD1 matches at 9 bases. The trim removed 3 bases at V and 4 bases at J, leaving 4 bases unmatched. This CDR3 has 14 residues. Germline CDR1 is KGHSH and CDR2 is LQKENI. CDR3 DNA: TGTGCCAGCTCACCGGGACAGGGTCGGTACGAGCAGTACTTC. Translation gives CASSPGQGRYEQYF.

This clonotype appeared a few times. The gene calls are TRBV6-5 and TRBJ1-2, with D possibly TRBD1 on 5 matching bases. Deletions cut 2 bases from V and 5 bases from J, with 15 bases between. Germline V lookup: CDR1 MNHEY, CDR2 SVGAGI. This CDR3 region has 15 residues. In DNA form, the CDR3 reads TGTGCCAGCAGTTACGGGACGACCGGGGCATATGGCTACACCTTC. It specifies CASSYGTTGAYGYTF.

Ten or more counts support this clonotype. This rearrangement joins TRBV2 to TRBJ1-1; D is possibly TRBD1 (5 bases). Trimming removed 7 bases from V and 1 base from J, with 10 bases in between. In germline, CDR1 is SNHLY, CDR2 FYNNEI. CDR3 size: 13 residues. CDR3 loop: CASNFDRNTEAFF. The DNA of the CDR3 is TGTGCCAGCAATTTCGACAGGAACACTGAAGCTTTCTTT.

The chain is built from TRBV5-1 and TRBJ2-1, with D possibly TRBD1 on 5 matching bases. CDR1 is SGHRS and CDR2 is YFSETQ in the germline V gene. Trimming removed 1 base at V and 7 bases at J, with 15 bases between. The CDR3 has 15 residues. The CDR3 sequence is CASSLSRGGTNEQFF. In DNA, the CDR3 is TGCGCCAGCAGCTTGTCAAGGGGCGGTACTAATGAGCAGTTCTTC.

At least ten counts were recorded for this clonotype. The genes are TRBV30 and TRBJ1-1; tentative D call: TRBD1 (5 bases). Germline loops: CDR1 GTSNPN, CDR2 SVGIG (reference sequence). Between the trimmed V and J ends, which lost 3 bases and 0 bases, there was a span of 11 bases. The CDR3 runs 14 residues. The CDR3 DNA sequence: TGTGCCTGGAGGGGGACGCTAATGAACACTGAAGCTTTCTTT. Translating gives CAWRGTLMNTEAFF.

This clonotype has a count of ten or more. This chain uses TRBV7-9 with TRBJ2-1; 15 bases are shared with TRBD2. In germline, CDR1 is SEHNR, CDR2 FQNEAQ (reference sequence). The J segment lost 0 bases and the V segment lost 5 bases, leaving 8 bases of the junction unmatched. This CDR3 has 19 amino acids. The CDR3 nucleotides read TGTGCCAGCAGCGACCCCGGGACTAGCGGGAGGAGCTCCTACAATGAGCAGTTCTTC. As protein: CASSDPGTSGRSSYNEQFF.

This clonotype was picked up one time. This chain joins TRBV5-1 and TRBJ2-3; D ambiguous. The germline CDR1 and CDR2 sequences are SGHRS and YFSETQ. This CDR3 contains 16 residues. The V and J ends lost 0 bases and 2 bases respectively, with 13 bases between them. CDR3 sequence reads: CASSLDRVDNTDTQYF. The CDR3 DNA reads TGCGCCAGCAGCTTGGATAGGGTGGATAACACAGATACGCAGTATTTT.

This clonotype was seen at least ten times. The gene calls are TRBV6-2 or TRBV6-3 and TRBJ2-1, with TRBD2 identical over 15 bases. Losses at the gene ends were 9 bases for V and 4 bases for J; bases not matched to a gene: 10. Germline V gene sequence: CDR1 MNHEY, CDR2 SVGEGT. The CDR3 is made up of 17 amino acids. The CDR3 nucleotides read TGTGCCAGTCTCTCCGGACTAGCGGGGGGGCCTTACAATGAGCAGTTCTTC. It translates to CASLSGLAGGPYNEQFF.

With regard to this clonotype: One end of the junction fails to match germline, which may point to a read error. V is TRBV7-6 and J is TRBJ2-2, with 7 bases identical to TRBD1. This CDR3 is 16 amino acids long. The germline gives CDR1 SGHVS, CDR2 FNYEAQ. The CDR3 DNA reads TGTGCCAGCAAGCCGGGACAGTCCCATAACACCGGGGAGCCGTTTTTT. This encodes CASKPGQSHNTGEPFF.

V is TRBV29-1 and J is TRBJ2-7; D is possibly TRBD2 (5 bases). This CDR3 contains 13 residues. The germline V and J ends were trimmed by 7 bases and 1 base, with 14 bases remaining between them. Germline-derived CDR1 and CDR2 are SQVTM and ANQGSEA. CDR3 loop: CSALGEESYEQYF. CDR3 nucleotide sequence: TGCAGCGCCCTCGGGGAAGAGTCCTACGAGCAGTACTTC.